This T cell receptor (beta chain) was recovered during a study of post-analysis software for immune sequencing data. Built from TCR beta cDNA, the libraries had unique molecular identifiers in them. Starting from around 0.96 to 9.9 million T cells, the study yielded approximately 460,000 cDNA molecules. TCRdb re-called the PCR reads with MiXCR, one entry per CDR3 protein. The sample records around 700,000 distinct CDR3 sequences, over 45% being singletons. The germline gives CDR1 SGHTA, CDR2 FQGNSA. The CDR3 is 18 residues long. V gave up 4 bases and J gave up 4 bases; unmatched junction bases: 10. The study, taken as a whole, reports: In patients, TRBV5-6, TRBV5-1 and TRBV20-1 belonged to about five TRBV segments found more frequently than in controls.

The table lists this clonotype with a few counts. No antigen is known for it. The specimen sequenced was blood. This clonotype was sampled from a girl aged 2 to 10 with multiple sclerosis. The V and J genes are TRBV7-2 and TRBJ2-3; 14 bases fit TRBD2. The CDR3: CASSSGLAGGASSDTQYF. As DNA, the CDR3 is TGTGCCAGCAGCTCAGGACTAGCGGGGGGAGCGAGTTCAGATACGCAGTATTTT.